Shown below are 17 T cell receptor beta chains from a single sample sequenced in a study of blood T cell repertoires in COVID-19. Assay: immunoSEQ multiplex PCR; the TCRdb copy retains only in-frame clones and omits some. The sample has 150,000 to 200,000 clones; 80% to 85% are singletons. The sequencing input was PBMCs or T cells enriched from blood (not recorded which). These receptors all stem from an older woman who had recovered from COVID-19.

The chain recombines TRBV4-2 with TRBJ2-5, with D tentatively TRBD1 (6 bases). The V end was cut by 2 bases, the J end by 5 bases, with 18 bases between. In germline, CDR1 is LGHNA, CDR2 YNFKEQ. The CDR3 length is 16 residues. The CDR3 protein is CASSQLRGDSVETQYF. CDR3 coding DNA: TGTGCCAGCAGCCAACTCAGGGGCGACAGTGTGGAGACCCAGTACTTC.

The chain recombines TRBV15 with TRBJ1-5; a weak D match, TRBD1 (6 bases). V lost 0 bases, J lost 1 base, and 13 bases lay in between. The CDR3 runs to 17 residues. Germline-derived CDR1 and CDR2 are LNHNV and YYDKDF (reference sequence). The CDR3 spells CATSRDPGARSNQPQHF. DNA of the CDR3: TGTGCCACCAGCAGAGACCCAGGGGCGCGGAGCAATCAGCCCCAGCATTTT. The complete variable domain, with remaining parts taken from reference TRBV15 and TRBJ1-5, reads DAMVIQNPRYQVTQFGKPVTLSCSQTLNHNVMYWYQQKSSQAPKLLFHYYDKDFNNEADTPDNFQSRRPNTSFCFLDIRSPGLGDTAMYLCATSRDPGARSNQPQHFGDGTRLSIL.

This clone was seen only a few times. The rearrangement uses TRBV5-4 and TRBJ2-2; maybe TRBD2 (5 bases). This CDR3 is 17 amino acids long. Germline V gene data show CDR1 as SGHNT and CDR2 as YYREEE (reference sequence). Between the trimmed V and J ends, which lost 0 bases and 1 base, there was a span of 13 bases. This chain's CDR3 is CASSLVPELENTGELFF. CDR3 bases: TGTGCCAGCAGCTTGGTTCCCGAACTAGAGAACACCGGGGAGCTGTTTTTT. Full variable domain (missing parts from reference TRBV5-4 and TRBJ2-2): ETGVTQSPTHLIKTRGQQVTLRCSSQSGHNTVSWYQQALGQGPQFIFQYYREEENGRGNFPPRFSGLQFPNYSSELNVNALELDDSALYLCASSLVPELENTGELFFGEGSRLTVL.

This clone is a singleton in its sample. J is TRBJ2-1 and V is TRBV9; 8 bases fit TRBD2. This CDR3 has 17 amino acids. V lost 4 bases, J lost 4 bases, and 13 bases stayed unmatched. Per the germline V gene, CDR1 is SGDLS and CDR2 is YYNGEE. The CDR3 bases are TGTGCCAGCAGCCGGGGGGGGCTAGCCGGCCATTACAATGAGCAGTTCTTC. This codes for CASSRGGLAGHYNEQFF.

CDR3 residues: CATSSTGYGSYEQYF. The CDR3 DNA is TGTGCCACCTCCTCGACAGGGTACGGTTCCTACGAGCAGTACTTC. The rearrangement joins TRBV19 to TRBJ2-7; TRBD1 matches at 7 bases. Unmatched junction bases numbered 13, after V lost 10 bases and J lost 1 base. CDR3 size: 15 residues. The germline CDR1 and CDR2 sequences are LNHDA and SQIVND (reference sequence).

The V gene is TRBV6-5, the J gene TRBJ1-4; 12 bases are shared with TRBD1. Germline CDR1 reads MNHEY; CDR2 reads SVGAGI. The CDR3 sequence is 14 residues long. The ends lost 5 bases at V and 10 bases at J; junction bases unmatched: 5. The chain's CDR3 is CASSRDRGLAKLFF. The CDR3 nucleotides read TGTGCCAGCAGTCGGGACAGGGGGCTGGCAAAACTGTTTTTT.

The rearrangement uses TRBV5-1 and TRBJ2-1, with D possibly matching TRBD1 (7 bases). Between the trimmed V and J ends, which lost 4 bases and 2 bases, there was a span of 13 bases. The CDR3 loop spans 15 amino acids. Germline V gene data show CDR1 as SGHRS and CDR2 as YFSETQ. CDR3 in amino acids: CASSESGGTYNEQFF. The CDR3, as DNA: TGCGCCAGCAGCGAATCAGGGGGGACCTACAATGAGCAGTTCTTC.

This chain joins TRBV19 and TRBJ1-1, with 8 bases fitting TRBD1. Looked up from germline, CDR1 is LNHDA and CDR2 is SQIVND (reference sequence). V lost 6 bases to trimming and J lost 4 bases; unmatched junction nucleotides: 7. This CDR3 region has 14 residues. The DNA of the CDR3 is TGTGCCAGTAGGACGACAGGGGAGTTCACTGAAGCTTTCTTT. Translating it yields CASRTTGEFTEAFF.

The V gene is TRBV6-6, the J gene TRBJ1-6, with unresolved D. Looked up from germline, CDR1 is MNHNY and CDR2 is SVGAGI (reference sequence). The CDR3 contains 14 residues. Deletions cut 0 bases from V and 12 bases from J, with 12 bases between. CDR3 DNA sequence: TGTGCCAGCAGTTACTCGACACTGAGTCAACCCCTCCACTTT. Protein product: CASSYSTLSQPLHF.

The V and J genes are TRBV15 and TRBJ1-3, with a weak D call TRBD1 (5 bases). The CDR3 has 15 residues. CDR1 LNHNV and CDR2 YYDKDF come from the germline V gene (reference sequence). V was shortened by 0 bases and J by 1 base, with 7 bases between the two germline ends. CDR3 sequence: CATSRDGGSGNTIYF. The CDR3 nucleotides are TGTGCCACCAGCAGAGACGGGGGGTCTGGAAACACCATATATTTT.

This rearrangement joins TRBV3-1 (or the pseudogene TRBV3-2) to TRBJ2-5; 13 bases match TRBD2. V lost 4 bases, J lost 0 bases, and 5 bases stayed unmatched. The CDR3 covers 17 residues. Germline-derived CDR1 and CDR2 are LGHDT and YNNKEL (reference sequence). Here the CDR3 reads CASSLTSGGSYQETQYF. CDR3 nucleotides: TGTGCCAGCAGCCTGACTAGCGGGGGGTCTTACCAAGAGACCCAGTACTTC.

V and J are TRBV5-1 and TRBJ2-3, with TRBD1 as a possible D gene (6 bases). CDR3 length: 12 amino acids. Between the trimmed V and J ends, which lost 1 base and 6 bases, there was a span of 6 bases. Germline CDR1 SGHRS, CDR2 YFSETQ. The CDR3 is CASSLQGDTQYF. In nucleotides, the CDR3 is TGCGCCAGCAGCTTGCAGGGGGATACGCAGTATTTT.

The chain couples TRBV19 to TRBJ1-1; D is perhaps TRBD1 (5 bases). CDR3 length equals 14 residues. From germline, CDR1 is LNHDA and CDR2 SQIVND (reference sequence). The ends were cut back, 1 base at V and 2 bases at J, with 8 bases in the middle. The CDR3 sequence is CASSIATANTEAFF. The DNA of the CDR3 is TGTGCCAGTAGTATAGCGACAGCCAACACTGAAGCTTTCTTT. Complete variable domain (other parts from reference TRBV19 and TRBJ1-1): DGGITQSPKYLFRKEGQNVTLSCEQNLNHDAMYWYRQDPGQGLRLIYYSQIVNDFQKGDIAEGYSVSREKKESFPLTVTSAQKNPTAFYLCASSIATANTEAFFGQGTRLTVV.

This chain uses TRBV4-2 with TRBJ1-4; unclear D gene. CDR1 and CDR2 from the germline V gene are LGHNA and YNFKEQ. The CDR3 extends over 13 amino acids. The V end was cut by 1 base, the J end by 11 bases, with 11 bases between. CDR3 residues: CASSQVSAWKLFF. The DNA of the CDR3 is TGTGCCAGCAGCCAAGTTTCTGCGTGGAAACTGTTTTTT.

The V call is TRBV5-4, the J call TRBJ2-7; 8 positions agree with TRBD1. Germline V gene data show CDR1 as SGHNT and CDR2 as YYREEE (reference sequence). The V segment lost 4 bases and the J segment 1 base; nucleotides outside the gene matches: 13. The length of the CDR3 is 17 residues. This CDR3 is CASSRGDADRGSYEQYF. DNA of the CDR3: TGTGCCAGCAGCCGCGGGGACGCAGACAGGGGTTCCTACGAGCAGTACTTC.

The rearrangement joins TRBV6-6 to TRBJ1-1, with 8 bases that match TRBD1. V lost 2 bases, J lost 10 bases, and 3 bases stayed unmatched. Germline V CDR1 and CDR2: MNHNY, SVGAGI (reference sequence). This CDR3 comprises 12 residues. As DNA, the CDR3 is TGTGCCAGCAGTTACGTTACAGGGGGAGCTTTCTTT. It is translated as CASSYVTGGAFF.

CDR3 in DNA: TGTGCCAGCAGCCAAGGAGGCCTCCAGTACTTC. This sequence encodes CASSQGGLQYF. The J gene is TRBJ2-7, the V gene TRBV3-1 (or the pseudogene TRBV3-2); D is unresolved. CDR1 LGHDT and CDR2 YNNKEL come from the germline V gene (reference sequence). This CDR3 contains 11 residues. With 1 base removed from V and 10 bases from J, the gap between germline ends came to 8 bases.